The 25 T cell receptor beta chains presented below share a single source sample, sequenced in a study of blood T cell repertoires in COVID-19. The protocol was immunoSEQ multiplex PCR, while the TCRdb copy is restricted to in-frame clones and leaves out a portion. The sample yields hundreds of thousands of clones, around 88% seen once. Sample: PBMCs or T cells enriched from blood (not recorded which). The receptor set was obtained from a woman between 45 and 65 years old who had recovered from COVID-19.

This chain joins TRBV5-4 and TRBJ2-3; D is unresolved. Trimming shortened V by 0 bases and J by 6 bases, and 17 bases separated the two germline ends. The germline CDR1 and CDR2 sequences are SGHNT and YYREEE (reference sequence). This CDR3 is built from 16 residues. CDR3 DNA: TGTGCCAGCAGCTTGGGCGGATCTATAGCTACGGATACGCAGTATTTT. Protein: CASSLGGSIATDTQYF.

This chain joins TRBV6-5 and TRBJ1-2; the match to TRBD1 covers 9 bases. The length of the CDR3 is 12 residues. Trimming took 10 bases from V and 6 from J; bases not matched to a gene: 6. Looked up from germline, CDR1 is MNHEY and CDR2 is SVGAGI. The CDR3 region is CATRGTGHGYTF. The DNA for the CDR3 is TGTGCCACCCGCGGGACAGGGCATGGCTACACCTTC.

This chain connects TRBV6-4 to TRBJ1-4, with 8 bases lining up with TRBD1. V dropped 5 bases and J dropped 8; count of bases not matched to a gene: 7. This CDR3 has 14 residues. Per the germline V gene, CDR1 is MRHNA and CDR2 is SNTAGT. The CDR3 region is CASSPTGGGEKLFF. For the CDR3, the DNA is TGTGCCAGCAGTCCAACAGGGGGTGGAGAAAAACTGTTTTTT.

As to this clone: Distinct nucleotide sequences in the sample also encode this CDR3. The chain couples TRBV28 to TRBJ1-2, with D unresolved. This CDR3 region has 12 residues. With 3 bases removed from V and 4 bases from J, the gap between germline ends came to 6 bases. Germline V lookup: CDR1 MDHEN, CDR2 SYDVKM. The CDR3 region is CASSFRGYGYTF. CDR3 sequence (DNA): TGTGCCAGCAGTTTCAGAGGCTATGGCTACACCTTC.

The gene calls are TRBV12-5 and TRBJ1-3, with D unresolved. Looked up from germline, CDR1 is LGHNT and CDR2 is FRNRAP. V lost 11 bases and J 1 base, leaving 15 bases between the germline ends. The CDR3 extends over 14 amino acids. The CDR3 DNA reads as TGTGCTGGTAGCTTCGGGAATTCTGGAAACACCATATATTTT. Residues: CAGSFGNSGNTIYF. Looking up the rest from reference TRBV12-5 and TRBJ1-3 gives the full variable domain: DARVTQTPRHKVTEMGQEVTMRCQPILGHNTVFWYRQTMMQGLELLAYFRNRAPLDDSGMPKDRFSAEMPDATLATLKIQPSEPRDSAVYFCAGSFGNSGNTIYFGEGSWLTVV.

The chain uses TRBV5-1 and TRBJ1-6; D unresolved. Trimming took 7 bases from V and 5 from J, leaving 10 bases between them. This CDR3 is 13 amino acids long. Per the germline V gene, CDR1 is SGHRS and CDR2 is YFSETQ. CDR3 protein: CASRETDNSPLHF. CDR3 DNA sequence: TGCGCCAGCCGGGAGACTGATAATTCACCCCTCCACTTT.

This chain joins TRBV6-5 and TRBJ1-6; D is ambiguous. CDR3 length: 15 amino acids. Germline V gene lookup returns CDR1 MNHEY and CDR2 SVGAGI. The V end lost 6 bases, the J end lost 6 bases, and 15 bases lay between the germline ends. This CDR3 is CASSPARGRNSPLHF. The CDR3 bases are TGTGCCAGCAGCCCCGCCAGAGGGCGTAATTCACCCCTCCACTTT.

The rearrangement joins TRBV2 to TRBJ2-7, with D tentatively TRBD1 (5 bases). The CDR3 has 12 residues. Per germline, CDR1 SNHLY and CDR2 FYNNEI. Trimming took off 8 bases at V and 0 bases at J, with 8 bases between the two ends. CDR3 nucleotide sequence: TGTGCCAGCGCAGGGAACTCCTACGAGCAGTACTTC. This sequence encodes CASAGNSYEQYF.

This chain connects TRBV4-1 to TRBJ1-2; 10 nucleotides agree with TRBD1. V dropped 4 bases and J dropped 8; count of bases not matched to a gene: 13. Germline CDR1 is MGHRA and CDR2 is YSYEKL. The CDR3 runs to 16 residues. As DNA, the CDR3 is TGCGCCAGCAGCCTGAGACAGGGGGCGGATCGTGAGGGCTACACCTTC. As protein: CASSLRQGADREGYTF.

This clone has a handful of counts. This chain connects TRBV5-1 to TRBJ1-2; 9 bases are shared with TRBD1. In germline, CDR1 is SGHRS, CDR2 YFSETQ. This CDR3 comprises 18 residues. V lost 0 bases and J lost 0; bases outside the gene matches: 9. The CDR3 sequence is CASSLAGTGFFPNYGYTF. CDR3 nucleotides: TGCGCCAGCAGCTTGGCCGGGACAGGGTTCTTTCCTAACTATGGCTACACCTTC.

This clone was recorded once. The rearrangement joins TRBV3-1 (or the pseudogene TRBV3-2) to TRBJ2-3; 11 positions match TRBD2. Germline V gene lookup returns CDR1 LGHDT and CDR2 YNNKEL (reference sequence). The CDR3 consists of 16 residues. V shed 0 bases, J shed 7 bases, and the junction held 6 bases outside the gene matches. CDR3: CASSQDGGLAANTQYF. DNA of the CDR3: TGTGCCAGCAGCCAAGATGGGGGACTAGCGGCTAATACGCAGTATTTT.

V is TRBV18 and J is TRBJ2-7; TRBD2 matches at 7 bases. This CDR3 region has 14 residues. J was trimmed by 3 bases and V by 5 bases; bases with no gene match: 7. The V gene's germline CDR1 is KGHSH and CDR2 LQKENI. CDR3 nucleotides: TGTGCCAGCTCAATTGGAGGGACTAACTACGAGCAGTACTTC. Translated: CASSIGGTNYEQYF.

The chain recombines TRBV5-1 with TRBJ1-2; D may be TRBD1 (6 bases). This CDR3 has 16 residues. Germline loops: CDR1 SGHRS, CDR2 YFSETQ. Trimming left V 7 bases short and J 6 bases short, with 25 bases between. The CDR3 reads CASGQGQRLLFDGYTF. The CDR3 DNA reads TGCGCCAGCGGTCAAGGACAGCGTTTATTGTTTGATGGCTACACCTTC.

The V gene is TRBV6-5, the J gene TRBJ2-7; no firm D call. The V end was cut by 10 bases, the J end by 3 bases, with 19 bases between. CDR3 length: 14 amino acids. Germline loops: CDR1 MNHEY, CDR2 SVGAGI. The CDR3 nucleotides read TGTGCCACCAGACCCCCAGGATCGTTCTACGAGCAGTACTTC. As protein: CATRPPGSFYEQYF.

This chain connects TRBV2 to TRBJ1-5, with D possibly matching TRBD1 (5 bases). CDR3 length: 15 amino acids. Germline V gene data show CDR1 as SNHLY and CDR2 as FYNNEI. The V end lost 6 bases, the J end lost 0 bases, and 12 bases lay between the germline ends. The CDR3 protein is CASRPRQNSNQPQHF. The CDR3 bases are TGTGCCAGCAGGCCCAGACAGAATAGCAATCAGCCCCAGCATTTT.

This clone was recorded only once. The V call is TRBV2, the J call TRBJ2-4; 14 positions match TRBD2. Germline CDR1 and CDR2: SNHLY and FYNNEI. Trimming cost V 6 bases and J 9 bases; bases outside gene matches: 13. The length of the CDR3 is 17 residues. The CDR3 DNA reads as TGTGCCAGCAGCCCTCCGACTAGCGGGGGGGCCCTAGGCATTCAGTACTTC. This sequence encodes CASSPPTSGGALGIQYF.

The sample holds one count of this clone. The chain carries TRBV18 and TRBJ1-5; 7 bases align to TRBD1. The V segment lost 6 bases and the J segment 11 bases; nucleotides outside the gene matches: 13. Germline V lookup: CDR1 KGHSH, CDR2 LQKENI. CDR3 length: 14 residues. Here the CDR3 DNA reads TGTGCCAGCTCGGCCGGGACAGTTCAATATTCCCAGCATTTT. Translated: CASSAGTVQYSQHF.

This clone was recorded once. This chain links TRBV6-5 with TRBJ1-2; D call uncertain. The CDR3 has 14 amino acids. Germline lookup yields CDR1 MNHEY and CDR2 SVGAGI. V lost 7 bases, J lost 4 bases, and 16 bases lay in between. CDR3 nucleotides: TGTGCCAGCATCGTTCCCTGGAGGATCTATGGCTACACCTTC. Translation: CASIVPWRIYGYTF.

The chain links TRBV19 to TRBJ1-4, with unresolved D. Looked up from germline, CDR1 is LNHDA and CDR2 is SQIVND (reference sequence). Trimming removed 3 bases from V and 8 bases from J, with 10 bases in between. This CDR3 is built from 13 residues. This chain's CDR3 is CASSIGSGEKLFF. The CDR3 coding sequence is TGTGCCAGTAGTATTGGTAGCGGCGAAAAACTGTTTTTT. Filled out from reference TRBV19 and TRBJ1-4, the complete variable domain reads DGGITQSPKYLFRKEGQNVTLSCEQNLNHDAMYWYRQDPGQGLRLIYYSQIVNDFQKGDIAEGYSVSREKKESFPLTVTSAQKNPTAFYLCASSIGSGEKLFFGSGTQLSVL.

The CDR3 DNA reads TGTGCCAGCAGCTTATTCGGCGGGGAGGTCTTCTACAATGAGCAGTTCTTC. It translates to CASSLFGGEVFYNEQFF. This chain links TRBV7-6 with TRBJ2-1; a possible D gene is TRBD2 (6 bases). Germline V gene data show CDR1 as SGHVS and CDR2 as FNYEAQ. V lost 2 bases and J 3 bases, leaving 17 bases between the germline ends. This CDR3 is built from 17 residues.

V gene TRBV11-2 combines with J gene TRBJ1-5, with TRBD1 as a possible D gene (6 bases). V was clipped by 5 bases and J by 1 base, with 9 bases between them. The germline V gene has CDR1 SGHAT and CDR2 FQNNGV. CDR3 length: 14 amino acids. This CDR3 reads CASSQDRSNQPQHF. The DNA of the CDR3 is TGTGCCAGCAGCCAGGACAGAAGCAATCAGCCCCAGCATTTT.

The CDR3 loop is CASKLGGGPNTEAFF. CDR3 sequence (DNA): TGTGCCAGTAAATTGGGGGGGGGCCCCAACACTGAAGCTTTCTTT. The chain has TRBV19 and TRBJ1-1; D might be TRBD1 (6 bases). The CDR3 is 15 residues long. V lost 7 bases and J lost 2, with 17 bases in between. The germline V gene encodes CDR1 LNHDA and CDR2 SQIVND (reference sequence).

The chain uses TRBV5-1 and TRBJ1-1, with D unclear. V dropped 7 bases and J dropped 5 bases, with 15 bases sitting between them. Germline CDR1 is SGHRS and CDR2 is YFSETQ. The CDR3 has 13 residues. CDR3 sequence reads: CASGRLAGTEAFF. The CDR3 bases are TGCGCCAGCGGCAGGCTGGCGGGGACTGAAGCTTTCTTT.

The rearrangement joins TRBV7-9 to TRBJ1-4; 9 bases match TRBD1. J was trimmed by 2 bases and V by 5 bases; bases with no gene match: 3. Germline V CDR1 and CDR2: SEHNR, FQNEAQ (reference sequence). This CDR3 has 15 amino acids. The CDR3 protein is CASSTGQGTNEKLFF. CDR3 sequence (DNA): TGTGCCAGCAGCACCGGACAGGGGACTAATGAAAAACTGTTTTTT.

The rearrangement joins TRBV10-1 to TRBJ2-3; 11 bases match TRBD2. V was pared by 10 bases and J by 4 bases, with 19 bases of the junction left unmatched. Germline V lookup: CDR1 WNHNN, CDR2 SYGVQD (reference sequence). There are 18 residues in the CDR3. CDR3 sequence: CATLIGLAGGGGSDTQYF. In nucleotides, the CDR3 is TGCGCCACCCTGATCGGGCTAGCGGGGGGCGGGGGATCAGATACGCAGTATTTT.